This T cell receptor beta chain was found in a study of blood T cell repertoires in COVID-19. For the study at large: Italy, Spain and the United States were the sources of the convalescent and acute COVID-19 samples. Sources were T cells, B-cell-depleted T cells, or PBMCs; the material itself was cDNA or gDNA.

How the authors handled the data: Researchers report that nucleated cell counts were estimated from reference gene primer amplification. Generated by immunoSEQ multiplex PCR, the TCRdb table keeps only in-frame clones and is missing some. V, J and clone size reflect that table, while D and trimming were determined from the DNA. The repertoire holds about 160,000 clones, with roughly 93% as singletons. Trimming removed 6 bases from V and 3 bases from J; junction bases left unmatched: 6. CDR3 length: 14 residues. Germline V CDR1 and CDR2: SEHNR, FQNEAQ (reference sequence). The receptor was isolated from a man younger than 35 with acute or convalescent COVID-19. Sequences were obtained from peripheral blood. The chain uses TRBV7-9 and TRBJ1-2; 8 nucleotides align to TRBD1. In nucleotides, the CDR3 is TGTGCCAGCAGTAGGACAGGGAGGGACTATGGCTACACCTTC. Amino acids: CASSRTGRDYGYTF. The full variable domain, completed using reference TRBV7-9 and TRBJ1-2, is DTGVSQNPRHKITKRGQNVTFRCDPISEHNRLYWYRQTLGQGPEFLTYFQNEAQLEKSRLLSDRFSAERPKGSFSTLEIQRTEQGDSAMYLCASSRTGRDYGYTFGSGTRLTVV.